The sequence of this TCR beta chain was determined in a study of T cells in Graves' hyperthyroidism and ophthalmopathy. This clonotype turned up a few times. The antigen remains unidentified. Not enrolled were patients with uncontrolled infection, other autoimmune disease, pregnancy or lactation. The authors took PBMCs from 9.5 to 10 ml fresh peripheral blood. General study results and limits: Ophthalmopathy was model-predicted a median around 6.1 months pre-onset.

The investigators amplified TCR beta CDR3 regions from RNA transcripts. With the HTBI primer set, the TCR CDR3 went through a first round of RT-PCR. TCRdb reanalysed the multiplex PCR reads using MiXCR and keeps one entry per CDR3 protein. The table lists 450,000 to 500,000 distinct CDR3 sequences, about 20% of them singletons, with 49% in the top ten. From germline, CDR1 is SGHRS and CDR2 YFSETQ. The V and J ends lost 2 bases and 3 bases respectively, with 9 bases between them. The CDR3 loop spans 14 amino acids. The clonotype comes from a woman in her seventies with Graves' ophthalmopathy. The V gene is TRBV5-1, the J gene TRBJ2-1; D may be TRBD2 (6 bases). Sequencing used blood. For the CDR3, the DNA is TGCGCCAGCAGCTTAGCTAGCGACTACAATGAGCAGTTCTTC. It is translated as CASSLASDYNEQFF. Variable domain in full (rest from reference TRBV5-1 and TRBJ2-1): KAGVTQTPRYLIKTRGQQVTLSCSPISGHRSVSWYQQTPGQGLQFLFEYFSETQRNKGNFPGRFSGRQFSNSRSEMNVSTLELGDSALYLCASSLASDYNEQFFGPGTRLTVL.